Sequencing of this TCR beta chain was carried out in a study of blood T cell repertoires in COVID-19. V was pared by 0 bases and J by 7 bases, with 7 bases of the junction left unmatched. There are 16 residues in the CDR3. Germline CDR1 reads SGDLS; CDR2 reads YYNGEE. Libraries were prepared by immunoSEQ multiplex PCR; TCRdb keeps only in-frame clonotypes and omits some of them. The sample carries a few hundred thousand clones, around 86% recorded once. The specimen sequenced was peripheral blood. The sequence derives from a man aged 45-65 years with acute or convalescent COVID-19. The gene calls are TRBV9 and TRBJ1-2; the match to TRBD1 covers 12 bases. The CDR3 DNA reads as TGTGCCAGCAGCGTAGGGGGACAGGGGGCGCTTGGTGGCTACACCTTC. It encodes CASSVGGQGALGGYTF.